This TCR beta chain emerged from a study of memory CD4+ T cells and cytomegalovirus serostatus. Turning to the study itself: This sample comes from healthy Belgian adults, 9 CMV seropositive, about 23 seronegative.

The sort gate was single viable CD3+CD4+CD8-CD45RO+ cells for memory CD4+ T cells. The study, taken as a whole, reports: Of roughly 180 reported CMV TCRbeta sequences, under 80 were found in memory CD4+ repertoires.

In its sample, this clone was seen once. Its antigen is undetermined. Profiling relied on immunoSEQ multiplex PCR, and the TCRdb table lists in-frame clones only, not all of them. The sample yields more than 45,000 clones, over 75% seen once. The V gene's germline CDR1 is KGHSH and CDR2 LQKENI. The germline V and J ends were trimmed by 2 bases and 3 bases, with 17 bases remaining between them. This CDR3 has 16 amino acids. Sequenced: memory CD4+ T cells from blood. The gene calls are TRBV18 and TRBJ2-7; D unclear. The sequence derives from an adult in good health and CMV-seronegative. The CDR3 DNA follows: TGTGCCAGCTCACCATCCGGCGGAGCCCTTATCTACGAGCAGTACTTC. It is translated as CASSPSGGALIYEQYF. The full variable domain, its missing parts supplied by reference TRBV18 and TRBJ2-7, is NAGVMQNPRHLVRRRGQEARLRCSPMKGHSHVYWYRQLPEEGLKFMVYLQKENIIDESGMPKERFSAEFPKEGPSILRIQQVVRGDSAAYFCASSPSGGALIYEQYFGPGTRLTVT.